This T cell receptor beta chain derives from a study of response to subunit inactivated influenza vaccine (dated by TCRdb to about 2018). Context from the whole study: The study used deep quantitative T cell receptor repertoire profiling to track responses to a trivalent subunit inactivated influenza vaccine.

General study outcomes and caveats: The authors proposed that each seasonal influenza vaccination may bring in only a limited number of new T cells.

The germline V end is reduced by 7 bases and the J end by 3 bases; junction bases left unmatched: 1. From the cysteine up to the phenylalanine, the CDR3 has a length of 14 residues. The read is trimmed to its CDR3 DNA, 42 bases read in frame from base 1. Taken from the germline V gene, the CDR1 and CDR2 loops are KGHDR and SFDVKD. Details on this clonotype: It has no known antigen specificity. Base qualities are not provided; no much larger clone lies one nucleotide away.

Receptor amplification or capture employed RT-PCR. Sequenced on an Illumina HiSeq 2500. The public sequencing data were trimmed at Q25 with fastp and processed into clonotypes with MiXCR by TCRdb, which kept only in-frame beta chains. CDR3 protein sequences are deduplicated, and each keeps its most common genes and DNA. This sample is represented by hundreds of thousands of distinct CDR3 sequences; 15% to 20% of them were singletons. The top ten constitute 2.5% to 3.5% of the sample. This TCR derives from a man aged 45 to 75 who received an inactivated influenza vaccine. Donor details come from another sample of the same person, matched by shared clones. The chain joins TRBV24-1 to TRBJ2-2; 10 bases in the middle match TRBD1. The input for sequencing was CD4+ T cells sorted from PBMCs, taken around 2 years after vaccination. The sequence in DNA is TGTGCCACCAGGGACAGGGGGGACACCGGGGAGCTGTTTTTT. This translates into CATRDRGDTGELFF.